This TCR beta chain is drawn from a study of T cell responses to AZD1222 COVID-19 vaccine. The CDR3 totals 14 residues. The junction had 3 bases not matched to a gene; V was cut back by 4 bases and J by 2 bases. The germline V gene has CDR1 SGHTA and CDR2 FQGNSA. TCRdb keeps only in-frame clones here, not all; method: immunoSEQ multiplex PCR. Among 150,000 to 200,000 clones listed, around 90% were seen once. This chain uses TRBV7-2 with TRBJ2-7, with 9 bases identical to TRBD2. This specimen was peripheral blood, taken 28 days after the second AZD1222 dose. This sequence was found in an adult who received the AZD1222 COVID-19 vaccine. The chain's CDR3 is CASSWSGGPYEQYF. For the CDR3, the DNA is TGTGCCAGCAGCTGGAGCGGGGGGCCCTACGAGCAGTACTTC. The whole variable domain, filled in from reference TRBV7-2 and TRBJ2-7, reads GAGVSQSPSNKVTEKGKDVELRCDPISGHTALYWYRQSLGQGLEFLIYFQGNSAPDKSGLPSDRFSAERTGGSVSTLTIQRTQQEDSAVYLCASSWSGGPYEQYFGPGTRLTVT.